These T cell receptor beta chains were read from a single sample in a study of T-cell memory formation after mild COVID-19. TCRdb reanalysed the 5' RACE reads using MiXCR and keeps one entry per CDR3 protein. Counted here are some 330,000 distinct CDR3 sequences, about 21% occurring once; the ten biggest clones make up under 15%. Material: PBMCs or a T cell subset sorted from them (not recorded which). These receptors were collected from an adult woman who had mild COVID-19 (a few samples of this study predate the infection). Cell type and time point are not known. The CDR3 runs from the conserved cysteine through the conserved F or W. Each record gives: J gene, V gene, clone size, D gene, CDR3 protein, CDR3 DNA. D genes are given only for firm matches. The size entry is marked missing in some rows and otherwise reads once, few, many or a size class.

j_gene: TRBJ2-5; v_gene: TRBV7-9; abundance: -; d_gene: -; CDR3aa: CASSLLPLRGKETQYF; CDR3nt: TGTGCCAGCAGCTTACTCCCTCTGAGAGGCAAGGAGACCCAGTACTTC
j_gene: TRBJ1-1; v_gene: TRBV24-1; abundance: -; d_gene: TRBD1; CDR3aa: CATSDPGQGSEAFF; CDR3nt: TGTGCCACCAGTGACCCGGGACAGGGTTCTGAAGCTTTCTTT
j_gene: TRBJ2-2; v_gene: TRBV29-1; abundance: few; d_gene: TRBD2; CDR3aa: CSVRIPGTTAGELFF; CDR3nt: TGCAGCGTTCGGATCCCCGGGACTACCGCCGGGGAGCTGTTTTTT
j_gene: TRBJ1-1; v_gene: TRBV18; abundance: -; d_gene: TRBD1; CDR3aa: CASSQGQLAFF; CDR3nt: TGTGCCAGCTCACAGGGACAGTTAGCTTTCTTT
j_gene: TRBJ2-2; v_gene: TRBV6-2/TRBV6-3; abundance: -; d_gene: TRBD2; CDR3aa: CASSYSKKVAGLGDGELFF; CDR3nt: TGTGCCAGCAGTTACTCCAAGAAGGTAGCGGGGCTCGGTGACGGGGAGCTGTTTTTT
j_gene: TRBJ2-7; v_gene: TRBV3-1; abundance: few; d_gene: TRBD2; CDR3aa: CASSFLTSGYSYEQYF; CDR3nt: TGTGCCAGCAGCTTTCTGACTAGCGGGTACTCCTACGAGCAGTACTTC
j_gene: TRBJ2-7; v_gene: TRBV15; abundance: few; d_gene: -; CDR3aa: CATTKGGGFYEQYF; CDR3nt: TGTGCCACCACCAAGGGAGGAGGATTCTACGAGCAGTACTTC
j_gene: TRBJ1-1; v_gene: TRBV12-3/TRBV12-4; abundance: -; d_gene: -; CDR3aa: CASINQMNTEAFF; CDR3nt: TGTGCCAGCATCAACCAGATGAACACTGAAGCTTTCTTT
j_gene: TRBJ2-1; v_gene: TRBV29-1; abundance: -; d_gene: TRBD2; CDR3aa: CSGDTSGRYDEQFF; CDR3nt: TGCAGCGGGGACACTAGCGGGAGATATGATGAGCAGTTCTTC
j_gene: TRBJ2-2; v_gene: TRBV28; abundance: few; d_gene: TRBD2; CDR3aa: CATQRGRTGELFF; CDR3nt: TGTGCCACACAGCGGGGGAGGACCGGGGAGCTGTTTTTT
j_gene: TRBJ1-5; v_gene: TRBV6-5; abundance: -; d_gene: -; CDR3aa: CASSYAQVHQPQHF; CDR3nt: TGTGCCAGCAGTTATGCACAGGTCCATCAGCCCCAGCATTTT
j_gene: TRBJ2-7; v_gene: TRBV4-1; abundance: -; d_gene: TRBD2; CDR3aa: CASSPSGAGGYEQYF; CDR3nt: TGCGCCAGCAGCCCATCGGGAGCGGGGGGCTACGAGCAGTACTTC
j_gene: TRBJ2-7; v_gene: TRBV7-9; abundance: few; d_gene: -; CDR3aa: CASANRQGLIYEQYF; CDR3nt: TGTGCCAGCGCAAACCGGCAGGGCCTTATATACGAGCAGTACTTC
j_gene: TRBJ2-1; v_gene: TRBV4-1; abundance: -; d_gene: -; CDR3aa: CASSAPGTLQFF; CDR3nt: TGCGCCAGCAGCGCCCCCGGGACTCTACAGTTCTTC
j_gene: TRBJ2-7; v_gene: TRBV25-1; abundance: few; d_gene: -; CDR3aa: CASSELGRGSLHF; CDR3nt: TGTGCCAGCAGTGAACTCGGGCGAGGGTCCTTGCACTTC
j_gene: TRBJ1-6; v_gene: TRBV11-1; abundance: -; d_gene: -; CDR3aa: CASSFPFRPLHF; CDR3nt: TGTGCCAGCAGCTTCCCGTTTCGCCCCCTCCACTTT
j_gene: TRBJ1-1; v_gene: TRBV20-1; abundance: -; d_gene: -; CDR3aa: CSARVNTEAFF; CDR3nt: TGCAGTGCTAGGGTGAACACTGAAGCTTTCTTT
j_gene: TRBJ2-3; v_gene: TRBV5-1; abundance: -; d_gene: -; CDR3aa: CASSGGGSLDTQYF; CDR3nt: TGCGCCAGCAGTGGGGGCGGGAGTTTGGATACGCAGTATTTT
j_gene: TRBJ1-5; v_gene: TRBV6-5; abundance: -; d_gene: -; CDR3aa: CASSSPGRAQHF; CDR3nt: TGTGCCAGCAGTTCCCCAGGTCGGGCCCAGCATTTT
j_gene: TRBJ1-6; v_gene: TRBV4-1; abundance: few; d_gene: -; CDR3aa: CASSPAFGVRNSPLHF; CDR3nt: TGCGCCAGCAGCCCTGCTTTTGGGGTTCGAAATTCACCCCTCCACTTT
j_gene: TRBJ2-7; v_gene: TRBV20-1; abundance: -; d_gene: TRBD1; CDR3aa: CSARTGEIEQYF; CDR3nt: TGCAGTGCTCGGACAGGAGAAATCGAGCAGTACTTC
j_gene: TRBJ1-4; v_gene: TRBV25-1; abundance: -; d_gene: -; CDR3aa: CASSEYGGGGEKLFF; CDR3nt: TGTGCCAGCAGTGAATATGGGGGAGGAGGTGAAAAACTGTTTTTT